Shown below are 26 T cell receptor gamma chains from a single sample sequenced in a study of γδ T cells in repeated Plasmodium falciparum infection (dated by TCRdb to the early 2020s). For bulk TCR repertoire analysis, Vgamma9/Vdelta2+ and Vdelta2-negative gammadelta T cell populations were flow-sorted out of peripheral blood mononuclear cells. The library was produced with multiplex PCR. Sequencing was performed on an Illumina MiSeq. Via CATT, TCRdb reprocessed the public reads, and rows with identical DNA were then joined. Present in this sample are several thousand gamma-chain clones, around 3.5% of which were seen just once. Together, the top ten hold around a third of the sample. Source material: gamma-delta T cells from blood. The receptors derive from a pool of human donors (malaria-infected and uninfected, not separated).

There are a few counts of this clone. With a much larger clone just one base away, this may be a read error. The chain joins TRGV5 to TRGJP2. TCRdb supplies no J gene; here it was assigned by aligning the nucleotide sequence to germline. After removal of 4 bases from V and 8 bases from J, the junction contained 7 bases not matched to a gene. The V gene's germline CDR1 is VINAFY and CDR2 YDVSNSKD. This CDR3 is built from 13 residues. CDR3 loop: CATWEVNDWIKTF. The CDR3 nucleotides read TGTGCCACCTGGGAAGTGAACGATTGGATCAAGACGTTT.

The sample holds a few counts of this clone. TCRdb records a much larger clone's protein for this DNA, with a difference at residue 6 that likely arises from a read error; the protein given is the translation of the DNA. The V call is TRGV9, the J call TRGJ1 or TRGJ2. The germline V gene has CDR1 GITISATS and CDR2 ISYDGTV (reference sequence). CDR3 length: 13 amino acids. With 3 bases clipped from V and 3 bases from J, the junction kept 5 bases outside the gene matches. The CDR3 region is CALWENPYYKKLF. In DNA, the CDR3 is TGTGCCTTGTGGGAGAACCCTTATTATAAGAAACTCTTT.

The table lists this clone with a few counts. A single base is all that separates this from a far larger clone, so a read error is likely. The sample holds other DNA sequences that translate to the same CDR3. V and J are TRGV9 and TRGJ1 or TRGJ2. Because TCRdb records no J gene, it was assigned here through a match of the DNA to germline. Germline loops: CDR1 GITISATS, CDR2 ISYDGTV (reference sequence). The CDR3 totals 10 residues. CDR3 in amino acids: CALWTVKKLF. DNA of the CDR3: TGCGCCTTGTGGACAGTTAAGAAACTCTTT.

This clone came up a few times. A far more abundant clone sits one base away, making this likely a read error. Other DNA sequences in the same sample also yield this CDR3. CDR3 amino acids: CALWEVQQELGKKIKVF. The CDR3 DNA reads TGTGCCTTGTGGGAGGTACAACAAGAGTTGGGTAAAAAAATCAAGGTATTT. The chain is built from TRGV9 and TRGJP. No J segment appears in TCRdb, so it was assigned here by matching the sequence to germline. Germline-derived CDR1 and CDR2 are GITISATS and ISYDGTV (reference sequence). The CDR3 loop spans 17 amino acids.

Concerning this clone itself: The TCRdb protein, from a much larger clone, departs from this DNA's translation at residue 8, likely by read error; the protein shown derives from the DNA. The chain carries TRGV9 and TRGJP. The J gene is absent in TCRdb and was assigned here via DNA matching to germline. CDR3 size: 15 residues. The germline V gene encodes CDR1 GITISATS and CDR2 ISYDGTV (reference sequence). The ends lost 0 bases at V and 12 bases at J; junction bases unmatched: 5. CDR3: CALWEVRTGKKIKVF. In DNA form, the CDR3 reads TGTGCCTTGTGGGAGGTGCGGACGGGCAAAAAAATCAAGGTATTT.

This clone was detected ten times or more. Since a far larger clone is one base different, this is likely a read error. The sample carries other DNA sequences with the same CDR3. Here the CDR3 DNA reads TGTGCCCTGTGGGAGGCCAAAGAGTTGGGCAAAAAAATCAAGGTATTT. Amino acid sequence: CALWEAKELGKKIKVF. The chain recombines TRGV9 with TRGJP. The J gene, left out of TCRdb, was set here by checking the DNA against germline. This CDR3 is built from 16 residues. Germline values: CDR1 GITISATS, CDR2 ISYDGTV (reference sequence).

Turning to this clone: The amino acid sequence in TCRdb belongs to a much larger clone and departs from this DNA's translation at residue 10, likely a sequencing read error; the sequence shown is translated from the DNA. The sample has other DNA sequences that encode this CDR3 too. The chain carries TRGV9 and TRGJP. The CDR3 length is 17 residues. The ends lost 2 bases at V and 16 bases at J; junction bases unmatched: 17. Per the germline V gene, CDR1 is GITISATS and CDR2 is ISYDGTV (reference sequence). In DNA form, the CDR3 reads TGTGCCTTGTGGGAGGCGTTCCAAGAGTCGGGAAAAAAAATCAAGGTATTT. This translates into CALWEAFQESGKKIKVF.

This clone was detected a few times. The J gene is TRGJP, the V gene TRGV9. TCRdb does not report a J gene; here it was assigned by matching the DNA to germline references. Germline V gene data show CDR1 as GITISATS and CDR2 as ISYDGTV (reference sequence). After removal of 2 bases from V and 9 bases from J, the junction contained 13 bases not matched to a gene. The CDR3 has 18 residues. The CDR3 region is CALWEAIGRGLGKKIKVF. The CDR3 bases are TGTGCCTTGTGGGAGGCCATTGGGAGAGGGTTGGGCAAAAAAATCAAGGTATTT.

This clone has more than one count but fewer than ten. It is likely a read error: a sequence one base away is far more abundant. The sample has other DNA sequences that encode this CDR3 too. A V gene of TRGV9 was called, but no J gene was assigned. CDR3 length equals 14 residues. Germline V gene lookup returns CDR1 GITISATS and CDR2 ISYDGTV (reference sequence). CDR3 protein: CALWEVENYYKKLF. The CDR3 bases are TGTGCCTTGTGGGAGGTTGAGAATTATTATAAGAAGCTCTTT.

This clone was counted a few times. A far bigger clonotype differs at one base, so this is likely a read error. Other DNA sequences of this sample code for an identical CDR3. In DNA, the CDR3 is TGTGCCTTGTGGGAGGTCGTCCAAGAGTTGGGCAAAAAGATCAAGGTATTT. Encoded protein: CALWEVVQELGKKIKVF. The chain employs TRGV9 and TRGJP. Since TCRdb gives no J gene, matching the DNA to germline was used here to assign it. Germline values: CDR1 GITISATS, CDR2 ISYDGTV (reference sequence). The CDR3 runs to 17 residues.

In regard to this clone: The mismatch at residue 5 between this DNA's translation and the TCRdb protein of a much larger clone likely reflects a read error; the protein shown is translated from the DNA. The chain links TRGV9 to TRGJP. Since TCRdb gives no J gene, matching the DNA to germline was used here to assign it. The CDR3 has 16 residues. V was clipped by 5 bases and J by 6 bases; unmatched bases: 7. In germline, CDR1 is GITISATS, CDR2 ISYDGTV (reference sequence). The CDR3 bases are TGTGCCTTGTGGGGGGCGATAGAGTTGGGCAAAAAAATCAAGGTATTT. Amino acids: CALWGAIELGKKIKVF.

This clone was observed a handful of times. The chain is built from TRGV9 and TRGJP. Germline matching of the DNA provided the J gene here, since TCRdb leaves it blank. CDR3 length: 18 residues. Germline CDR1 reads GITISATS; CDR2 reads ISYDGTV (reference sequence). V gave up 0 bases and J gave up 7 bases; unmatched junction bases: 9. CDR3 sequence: CALWEVQRSELGKKIKVF. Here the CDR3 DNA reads TGTGCCTTGTGGGAGGTGCAGAGGTCGGAGTTGGGCAAAAAAATCAAGGTATTT.

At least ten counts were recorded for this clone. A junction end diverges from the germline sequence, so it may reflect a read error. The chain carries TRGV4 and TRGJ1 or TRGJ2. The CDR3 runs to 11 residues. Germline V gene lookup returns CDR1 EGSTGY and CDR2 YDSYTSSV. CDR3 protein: CATWDGPKELF. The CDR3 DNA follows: TGTGCCACCTGGGACGGGCCTAAGGAACTCTTT.

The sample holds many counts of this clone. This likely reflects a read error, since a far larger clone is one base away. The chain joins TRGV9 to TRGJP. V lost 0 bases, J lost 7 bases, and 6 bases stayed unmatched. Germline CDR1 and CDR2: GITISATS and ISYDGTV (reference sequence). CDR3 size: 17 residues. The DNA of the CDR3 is TGTGCCTTGTGGGAGGTGCACGAGGAGTTGGGCAAAAAAATCAAGGTATTT. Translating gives CALWEVHEELGKKIKVF.

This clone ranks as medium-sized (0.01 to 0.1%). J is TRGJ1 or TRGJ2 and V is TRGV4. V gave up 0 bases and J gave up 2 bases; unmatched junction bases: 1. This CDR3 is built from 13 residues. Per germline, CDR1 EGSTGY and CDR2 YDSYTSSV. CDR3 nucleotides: TGTGCCACCTGGGATGGGGATTATTATAAGAAACTCTTT. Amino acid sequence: CATWDGDYYKKLF.

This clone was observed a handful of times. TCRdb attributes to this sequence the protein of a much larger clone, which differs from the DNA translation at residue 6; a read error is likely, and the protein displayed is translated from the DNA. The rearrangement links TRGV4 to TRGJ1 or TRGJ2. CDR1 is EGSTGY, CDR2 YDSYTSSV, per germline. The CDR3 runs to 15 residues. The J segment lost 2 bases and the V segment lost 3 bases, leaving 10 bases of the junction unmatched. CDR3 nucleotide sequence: TGTGCCACCTGGGATTGGCCAGGGGATTATTATAAGAAACTCTTT. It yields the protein CATWDWPGDYYKKLF.

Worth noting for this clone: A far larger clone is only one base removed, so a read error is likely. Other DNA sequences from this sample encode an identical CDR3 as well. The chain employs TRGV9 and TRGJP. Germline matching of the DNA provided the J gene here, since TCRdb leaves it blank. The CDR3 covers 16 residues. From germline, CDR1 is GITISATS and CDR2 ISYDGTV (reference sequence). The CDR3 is CALWEVSELGKKIKVF. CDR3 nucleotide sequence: TGTGCCCTGTGGGAGGTATCAGAGTTGGGCAAAAAAATCAAGGTATTT.

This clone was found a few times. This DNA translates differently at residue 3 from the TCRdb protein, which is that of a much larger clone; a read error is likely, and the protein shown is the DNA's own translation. CDR3 loop: CANWDGGRYKKLF. The CDR3 DNA sequence: TGTGCCAACTGGGACGGGGGGAGATATAAGAAACTCTTT. This chain connects TRGV2 to TRGJ1 or TRGJ2. CDR1 and CDR2 (germline): EGSNGY, YDSYNSKV. The length of the CDR3 is 13 residues.

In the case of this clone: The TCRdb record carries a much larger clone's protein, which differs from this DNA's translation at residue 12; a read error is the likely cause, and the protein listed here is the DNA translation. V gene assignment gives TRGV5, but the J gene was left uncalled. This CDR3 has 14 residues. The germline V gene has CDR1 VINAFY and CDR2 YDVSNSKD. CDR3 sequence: CATWDRRGSYKRLF. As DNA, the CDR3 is TGTGCCACCTGGGACAGGCGGGGGAGTTATAAGAGACTCTTT.

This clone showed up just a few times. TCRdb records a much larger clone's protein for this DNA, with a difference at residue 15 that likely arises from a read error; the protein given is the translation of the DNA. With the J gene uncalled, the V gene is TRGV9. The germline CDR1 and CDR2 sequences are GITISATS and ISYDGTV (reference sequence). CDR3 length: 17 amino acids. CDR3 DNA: TGTGCCTTGTGGGAGGTGCCTCTGGAGTTGGGCAAAAAAATCGAGGTATTT. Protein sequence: CALWEVPLELGKKIEVF.

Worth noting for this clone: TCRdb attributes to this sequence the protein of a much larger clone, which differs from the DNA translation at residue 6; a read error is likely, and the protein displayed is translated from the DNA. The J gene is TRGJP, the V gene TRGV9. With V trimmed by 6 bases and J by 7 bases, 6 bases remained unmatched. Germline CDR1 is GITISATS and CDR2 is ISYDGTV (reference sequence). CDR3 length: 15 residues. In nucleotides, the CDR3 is TGTGCCTTGTGGTCGCATGAGTTGGGCAAAAAAATCAAGGTATTT. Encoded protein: CALWSHELGKKIKVF.

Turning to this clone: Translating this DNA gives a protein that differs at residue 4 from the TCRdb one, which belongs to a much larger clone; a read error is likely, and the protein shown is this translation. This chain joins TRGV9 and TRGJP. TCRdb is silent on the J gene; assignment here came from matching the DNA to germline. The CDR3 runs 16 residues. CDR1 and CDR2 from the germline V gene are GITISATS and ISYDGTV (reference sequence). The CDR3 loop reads CALRESRELGKKIKVF. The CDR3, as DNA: TGTGCCTTGCGGGAGAGTCGAGAGTTGGGCAAAAAAATCAAGGTATTT.

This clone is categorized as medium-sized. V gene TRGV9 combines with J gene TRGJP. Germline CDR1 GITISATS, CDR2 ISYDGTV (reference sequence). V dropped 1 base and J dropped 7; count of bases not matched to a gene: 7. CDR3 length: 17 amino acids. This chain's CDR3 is CALWEVTTELGKKIKVF. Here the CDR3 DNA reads TGTGCCTTGTGGGAGGTCACCACCGAGTTGGGCAAAAAAATCAAGGTATTT.

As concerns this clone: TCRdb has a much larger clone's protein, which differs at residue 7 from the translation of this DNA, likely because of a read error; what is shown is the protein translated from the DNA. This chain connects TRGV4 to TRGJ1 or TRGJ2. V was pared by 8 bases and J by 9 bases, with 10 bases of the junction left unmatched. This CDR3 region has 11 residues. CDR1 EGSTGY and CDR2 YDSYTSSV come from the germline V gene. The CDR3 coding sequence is TGTGCCACCTTTAAGGTGTGTAAGAAACTCTTT. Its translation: CATFKVCKKLF.

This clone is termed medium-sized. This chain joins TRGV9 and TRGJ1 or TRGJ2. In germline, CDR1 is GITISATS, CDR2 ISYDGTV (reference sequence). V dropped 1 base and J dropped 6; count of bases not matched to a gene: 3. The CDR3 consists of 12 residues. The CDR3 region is CALWEVSYKKLF. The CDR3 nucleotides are TGTGCCTTGTGGGAGGTCTCTTATAAGAAACTCTTT.

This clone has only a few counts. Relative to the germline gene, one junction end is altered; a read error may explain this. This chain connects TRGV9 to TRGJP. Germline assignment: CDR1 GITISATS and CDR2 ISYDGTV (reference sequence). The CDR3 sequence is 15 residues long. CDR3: CASWGQELSKKIKVF. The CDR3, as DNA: TGTGCCTCGTGGGGACAAGAGTTGAGCAAAAAAATCAAGGTATTT.